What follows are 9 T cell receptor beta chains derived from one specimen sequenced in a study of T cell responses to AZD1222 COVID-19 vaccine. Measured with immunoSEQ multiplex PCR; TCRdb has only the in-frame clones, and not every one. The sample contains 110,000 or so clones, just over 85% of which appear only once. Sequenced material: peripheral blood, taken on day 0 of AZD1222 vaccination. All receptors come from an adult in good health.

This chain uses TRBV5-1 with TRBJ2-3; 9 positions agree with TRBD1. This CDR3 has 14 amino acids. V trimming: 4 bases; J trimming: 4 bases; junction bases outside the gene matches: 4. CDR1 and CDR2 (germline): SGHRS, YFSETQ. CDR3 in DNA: TGCGCCAGCAGCCGGGGACAGGGCGCAGATACGCAGTATTTT. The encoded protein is CASSRGQGADTQYF.

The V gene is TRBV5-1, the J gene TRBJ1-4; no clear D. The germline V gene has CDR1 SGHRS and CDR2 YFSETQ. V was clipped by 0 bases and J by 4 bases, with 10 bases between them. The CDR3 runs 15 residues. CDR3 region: CASSLAPGNNEKLFF. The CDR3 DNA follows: TGCGCCAGCAGCTTGGCCCCGGGAAATAATGAAAAACTGTTTTTT.

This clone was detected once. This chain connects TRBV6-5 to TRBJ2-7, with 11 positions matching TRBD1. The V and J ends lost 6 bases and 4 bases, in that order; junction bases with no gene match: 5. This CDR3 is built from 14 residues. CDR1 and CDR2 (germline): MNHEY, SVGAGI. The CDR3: CASRRDRGVYEQYF. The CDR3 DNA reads TGTGCCAGCAGGAGGGACAGGGGGGTTTACGAGCAGTACTTC.

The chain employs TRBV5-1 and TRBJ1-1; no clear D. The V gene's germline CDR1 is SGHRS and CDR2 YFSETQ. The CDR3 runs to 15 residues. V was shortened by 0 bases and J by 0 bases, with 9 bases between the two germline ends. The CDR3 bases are TGCGCCAGCAGCTTGGTTGGCAGTTTGAACACTGAAGCTTTCTTT. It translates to CASSLVGSLNTEAFF.

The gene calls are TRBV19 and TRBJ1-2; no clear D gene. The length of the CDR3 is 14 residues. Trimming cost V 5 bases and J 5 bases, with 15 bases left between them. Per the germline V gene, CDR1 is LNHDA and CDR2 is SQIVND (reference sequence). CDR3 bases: TGTGCCAGTAGTCTAACCCAAACAGTATATGGCTACACCTTC. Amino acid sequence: CASSLTQTVYGYTF.

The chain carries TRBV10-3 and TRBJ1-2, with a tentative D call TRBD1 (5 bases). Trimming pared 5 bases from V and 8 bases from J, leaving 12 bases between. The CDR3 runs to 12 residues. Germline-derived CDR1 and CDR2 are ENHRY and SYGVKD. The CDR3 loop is CAISKDTGGYTF. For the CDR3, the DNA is TGTGCCATCAGTAAAGATACAGGCGGCTACACCTTC.

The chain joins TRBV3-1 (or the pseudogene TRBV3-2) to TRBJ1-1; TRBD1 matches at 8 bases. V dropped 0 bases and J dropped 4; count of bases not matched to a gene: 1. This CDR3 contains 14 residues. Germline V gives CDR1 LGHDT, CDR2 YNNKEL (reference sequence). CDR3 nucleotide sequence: TGTGCCAGCAGCCAAGATACAGGGGGCACTGAAGCTTTCTTT. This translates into CASSQDTGGTEAFF.

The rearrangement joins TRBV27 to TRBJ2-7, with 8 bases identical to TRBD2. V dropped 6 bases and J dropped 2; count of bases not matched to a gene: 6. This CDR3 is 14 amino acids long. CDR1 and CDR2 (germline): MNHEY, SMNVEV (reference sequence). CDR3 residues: CASRTTGLAYEQYF. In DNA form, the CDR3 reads TGTGCCAGCAGGACTACGGGACTAGCCTACGAGCAGTACTTC.

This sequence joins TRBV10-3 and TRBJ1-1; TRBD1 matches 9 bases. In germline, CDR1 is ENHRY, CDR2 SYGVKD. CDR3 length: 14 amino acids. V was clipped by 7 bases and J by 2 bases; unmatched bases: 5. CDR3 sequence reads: CAITRTGENTEAFF. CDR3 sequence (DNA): TGTGCCATCACTAGGACAGGGGAAAACACTGAAGCTTTCTTT.